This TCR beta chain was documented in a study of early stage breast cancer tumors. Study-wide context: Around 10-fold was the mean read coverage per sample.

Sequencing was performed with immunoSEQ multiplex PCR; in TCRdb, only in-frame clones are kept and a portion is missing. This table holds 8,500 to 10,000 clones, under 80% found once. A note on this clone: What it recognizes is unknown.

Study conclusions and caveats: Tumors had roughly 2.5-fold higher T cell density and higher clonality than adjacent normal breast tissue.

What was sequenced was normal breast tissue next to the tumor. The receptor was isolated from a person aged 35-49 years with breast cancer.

The CDR3 here is CASSFGSGRLGETQYF. CDR3 in DNA: TGCGCCAGCAGCTTTGGGTCTGGTCGTCTTGGAGAGACCCAGTACTTC. This chain connects TRBV5-1 to TRBJ2-5; D is ambiguous. This CDR3 has 16 residues. In germline, CDR1 is SGHRS, CDR2 YFSETQ. Trimming took off 2 bases at V and 4 bases at J, with 18 bases between the two ends.